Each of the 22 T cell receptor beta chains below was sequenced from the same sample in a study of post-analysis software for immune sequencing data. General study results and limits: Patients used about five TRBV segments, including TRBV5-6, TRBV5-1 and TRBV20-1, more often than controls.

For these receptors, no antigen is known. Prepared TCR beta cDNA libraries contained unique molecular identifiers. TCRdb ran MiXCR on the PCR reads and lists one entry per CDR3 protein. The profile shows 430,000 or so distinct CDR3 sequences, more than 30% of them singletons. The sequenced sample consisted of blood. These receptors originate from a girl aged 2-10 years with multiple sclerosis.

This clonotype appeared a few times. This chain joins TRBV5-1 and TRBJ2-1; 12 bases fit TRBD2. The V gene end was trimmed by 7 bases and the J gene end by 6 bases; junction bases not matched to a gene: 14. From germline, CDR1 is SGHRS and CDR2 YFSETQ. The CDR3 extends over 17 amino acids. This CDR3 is CASRYPGSSGRANEQFF. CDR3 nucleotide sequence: TGCGCCAGCCGCTACCCAGGCTCTAGCGGGAGGGCCAATGAGCAGTTCTTC.

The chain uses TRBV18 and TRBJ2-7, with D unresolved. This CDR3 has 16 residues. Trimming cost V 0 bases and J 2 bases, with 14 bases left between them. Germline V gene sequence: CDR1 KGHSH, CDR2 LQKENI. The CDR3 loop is CASSPPADHPAYEQYF. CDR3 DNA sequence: TGTGCCAGCTCACCACCGGCGGACCACCCCGCCTACGAGCAGTACTTC.

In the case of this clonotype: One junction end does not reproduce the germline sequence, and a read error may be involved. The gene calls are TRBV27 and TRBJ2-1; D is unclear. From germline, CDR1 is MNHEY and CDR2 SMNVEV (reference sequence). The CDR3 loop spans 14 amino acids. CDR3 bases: TGTACCAGCTGTCCCTCATCCGTAGACAATGAGCAGTTCTTC. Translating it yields CTSCPSSVDNEQFF.

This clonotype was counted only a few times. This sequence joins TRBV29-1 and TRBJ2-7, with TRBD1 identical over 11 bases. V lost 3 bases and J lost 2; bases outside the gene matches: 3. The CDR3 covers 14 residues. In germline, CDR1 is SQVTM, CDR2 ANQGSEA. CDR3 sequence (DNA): TGCAGCGTTGATGGGGGACAGGGGGCCTACGAGCAGTACTTC. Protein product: CSVDGGQGAYEQYF.

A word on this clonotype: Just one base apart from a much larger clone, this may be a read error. The CDR3 bases are TGCAGTGCAAAGAGAGGGGTTTGCGGCAGTGGGTCCTACGAGCAGTACTTC. Protein: CSAKRGVCGSGSYEQYF. The genes are TRBV20-1 and TRBJ2-7; D is possibly TRBD1 or TRBD2 (5 bases each). The V end was cut by 6 bases, the J end by 1 base, with 25 bases between. This CDR3 is 17 amino acids long. Germline assignment: CDR1 DFQATT and CDR2 SNEGSKA (reference sequence).

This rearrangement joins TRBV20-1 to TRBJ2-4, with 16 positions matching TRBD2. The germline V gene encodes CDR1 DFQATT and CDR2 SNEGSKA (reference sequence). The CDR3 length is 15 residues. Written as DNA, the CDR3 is TGCAGCGGGGGACTAGCGGGGGGGCCCAAAAACATTCAGTACTTC. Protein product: CSGGLAGGPKNIQYF.

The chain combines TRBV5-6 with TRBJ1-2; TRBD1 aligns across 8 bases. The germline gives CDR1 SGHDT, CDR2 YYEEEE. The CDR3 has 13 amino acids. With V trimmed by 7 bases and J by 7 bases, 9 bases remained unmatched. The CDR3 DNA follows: TGTGCCAGCTTCGGGCAGGGGGCTGGTGGCTACACCTTC. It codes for CASFGQGAGGYTF.

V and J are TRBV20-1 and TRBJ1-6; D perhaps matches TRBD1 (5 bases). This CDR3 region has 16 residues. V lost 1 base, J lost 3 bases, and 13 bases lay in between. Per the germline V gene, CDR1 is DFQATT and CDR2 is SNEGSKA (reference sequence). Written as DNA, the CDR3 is TGCAGTGCTAGAGTCGCCATAGACAGCTATAATTCACCCCTCCACTTT. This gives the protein CSARVAIDSYNSPLHF.

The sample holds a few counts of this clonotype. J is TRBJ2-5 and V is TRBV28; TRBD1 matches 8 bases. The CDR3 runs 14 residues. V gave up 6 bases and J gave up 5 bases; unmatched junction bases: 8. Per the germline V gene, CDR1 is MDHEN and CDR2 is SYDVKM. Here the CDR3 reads CASSLRGRGETQYF. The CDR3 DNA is TGTGCCAGCAGCCTCAGGGGGCGCGGGGAGACCCAGTACTTC.

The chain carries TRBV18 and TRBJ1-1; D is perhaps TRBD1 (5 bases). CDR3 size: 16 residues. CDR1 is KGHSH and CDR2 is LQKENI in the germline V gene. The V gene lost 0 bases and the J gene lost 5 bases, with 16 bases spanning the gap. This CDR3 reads CASSPPVRGVETEAFF. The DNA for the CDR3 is TGTGCCAGCTCACCACCGGTCCGGGGGGTAGAGACTGAAGCTTTCTTT. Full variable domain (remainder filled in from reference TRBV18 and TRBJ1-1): NAGVMQNPRHLVRRRGQEARLRCSPMKGHSHVYWYRQLPEEGLKFMVYLQKENIIDESGMPKERFSAEFPKEGPSILRIQQVVRGDSAAYFCASSPPVRGVETEAFFGQGTRLTVV.

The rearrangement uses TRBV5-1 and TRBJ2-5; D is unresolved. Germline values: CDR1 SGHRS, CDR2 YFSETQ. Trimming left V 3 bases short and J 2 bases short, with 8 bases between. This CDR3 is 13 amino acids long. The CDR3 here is CASSYRIQETQYF. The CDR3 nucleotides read TGCGCCAGCAGCTACAGAATACAAGAGACCCAGTACTTC.

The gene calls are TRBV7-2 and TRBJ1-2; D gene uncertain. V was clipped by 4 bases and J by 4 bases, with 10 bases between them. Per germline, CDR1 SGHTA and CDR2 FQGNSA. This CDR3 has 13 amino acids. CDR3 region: CASSSEVGYGYTF. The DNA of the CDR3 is TGTGCCAGCAGCTCGGAGGTTGGCTATGGCTACACCTTC.

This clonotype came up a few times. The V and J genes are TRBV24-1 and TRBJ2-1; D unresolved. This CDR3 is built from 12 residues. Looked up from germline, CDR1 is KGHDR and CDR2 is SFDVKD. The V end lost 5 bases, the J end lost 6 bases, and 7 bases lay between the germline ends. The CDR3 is CATSVGSNEQFF. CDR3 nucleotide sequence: TGTGCCACCAGTGTGGGTAGCAATGAGCAGTTCTTC.

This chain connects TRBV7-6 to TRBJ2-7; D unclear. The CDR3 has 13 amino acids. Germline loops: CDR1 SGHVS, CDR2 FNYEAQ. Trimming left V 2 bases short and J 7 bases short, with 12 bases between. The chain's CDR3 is CASSLNPPYEQYF. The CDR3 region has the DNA TGTGCCAGCAGCTTAAATCCCCCGTATGAGCAGTACTTC.

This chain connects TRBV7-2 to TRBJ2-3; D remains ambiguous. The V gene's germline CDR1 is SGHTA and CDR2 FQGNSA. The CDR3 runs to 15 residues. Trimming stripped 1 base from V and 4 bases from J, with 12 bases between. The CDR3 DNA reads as TGTGCCAGCAGCTTAGGTCTGTTAGGTTCAGATACGCAGTATTTT. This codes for CASSLGLLGSDTQYF.

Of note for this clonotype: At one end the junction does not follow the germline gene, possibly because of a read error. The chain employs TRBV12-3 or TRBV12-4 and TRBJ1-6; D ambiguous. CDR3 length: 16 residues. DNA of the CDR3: TGTGCCAGCAGTACGCTCGCGGGATCCTTTAATTCACCCCTCCACTTT. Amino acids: CASSTLAGSFNSPLHF.

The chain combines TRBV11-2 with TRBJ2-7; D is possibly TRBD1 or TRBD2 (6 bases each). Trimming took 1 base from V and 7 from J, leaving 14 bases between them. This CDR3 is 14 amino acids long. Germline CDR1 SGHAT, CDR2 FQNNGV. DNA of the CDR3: TGTGCCAGCAGCTTAGGGTCGGGGGCTCAAGAGCAGTACTTC. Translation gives CASSLGSGAQEQYF.

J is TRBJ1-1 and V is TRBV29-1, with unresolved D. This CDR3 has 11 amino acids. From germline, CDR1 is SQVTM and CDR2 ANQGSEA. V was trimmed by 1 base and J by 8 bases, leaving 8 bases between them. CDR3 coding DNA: TGCAGCGTTGAAGGAGTTTCCGAAGCTTTCTTT. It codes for CSVEGVSEAFF.

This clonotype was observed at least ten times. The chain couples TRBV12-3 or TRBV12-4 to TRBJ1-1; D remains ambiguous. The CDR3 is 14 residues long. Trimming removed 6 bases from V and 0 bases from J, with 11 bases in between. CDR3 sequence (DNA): TGTGCCAGCAGACTCCACGGTGTGAACACTGAAGCTTTCTTT. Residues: CASRLHGVNTEAFF.

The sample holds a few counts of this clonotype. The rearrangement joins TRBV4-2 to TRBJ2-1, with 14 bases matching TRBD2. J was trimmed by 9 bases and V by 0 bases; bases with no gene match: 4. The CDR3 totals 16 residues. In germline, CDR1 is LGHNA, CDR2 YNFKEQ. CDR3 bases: TGTGCCAGCAGCCAAGAGGGGACTAGCGGGAGACGTGAGCAGTTCTTC. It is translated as CASSQEGTSGRREQFF.

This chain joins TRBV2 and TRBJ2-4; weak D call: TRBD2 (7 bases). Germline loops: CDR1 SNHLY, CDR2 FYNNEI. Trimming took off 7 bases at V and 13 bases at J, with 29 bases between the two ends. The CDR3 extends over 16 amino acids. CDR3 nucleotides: TGTGCCAGCAAGTTGGGGGGGCCAGGGGATGGAGCGGCCCAGTACTTC. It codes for CASKLGGPGDGAAQYF.

CDR3: CASSHEVGAVGQPQHF. The DNA for the CDR3 is TGCGCCAGCAGCCACGAGGTTGGGGCAGTCGGGCAGCCCCAGCATTTT. The gene calls are TRBV4-1 and TRBJ1-5, with D perhaps matching TRBD1 (5 bases). V lost 3 bases and J 7 bases, leaving 19 bases between the germline ends. Germline V gene lookup returns CDR1 MGHRA and CDR2 YSYEKL. CDR3 length: 16 amino acids.